This note documents a single TCR beta chain sequence. V was pared by 3 bases and J by 7 bases, with 7 bases between. Germline V lookup: CDR1 MNHNY, CDR2 SVGAGI (reference sequence). The CDR3 has 12 amino acids. The sample comes from a study of T cell changes during pregnancy in multiple sclerosis. Here immunoSEQ multiplex PCR was the method, and the copy in TCRdb shows in-frame clones only, minus some. The repertoire holds approximately 40,000 clones, with more than 75% as singletons. The chain employs TRBV6-6 and TRBJ2-4, with D perhaps TRBD2 (6 bases). The specimen comprised CD4+ T cells from peripheral blood mononuclear cells, sampled in the first trimester of pregnancy. The clonotype was recovered from a female donor with multiple sclerosis, enrolled in a pregnancy study. CDR3: CASSYGGNIQYF. CDR3 nucleotide sequence: TGTGCCAGCAGTTATGGGGGGAACATTCAGTACTTC.